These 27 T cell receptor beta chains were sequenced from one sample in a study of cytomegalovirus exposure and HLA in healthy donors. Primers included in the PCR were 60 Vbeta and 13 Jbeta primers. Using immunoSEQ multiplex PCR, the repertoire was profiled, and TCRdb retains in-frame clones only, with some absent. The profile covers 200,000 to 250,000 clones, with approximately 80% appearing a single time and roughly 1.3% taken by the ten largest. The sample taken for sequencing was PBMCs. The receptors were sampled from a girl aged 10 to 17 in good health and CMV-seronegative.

CDR3 sequence: CASSTPGRRGGGYTF. The CDR3 nucleotides are TGTGCCAGTAGTACCCCTGGGCGGAGGGGCGGGGGCTACACCTTC. V is TRBV19 and J is TRBJ1-2, with a weak D call TRBD1 (5 bases). Between the trimmed V and J ends, which lost 4 bases and 8 bases, there was a span of 20 bases. The CDR3 has 15 residues. The germline V gene has CDR1 LNHDA and CDR2 SQIVND (reference sequence).

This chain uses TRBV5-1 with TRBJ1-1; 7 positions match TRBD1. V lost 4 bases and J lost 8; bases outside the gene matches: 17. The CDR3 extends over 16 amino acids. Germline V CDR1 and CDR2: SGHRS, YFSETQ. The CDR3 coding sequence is TGCGCCAGCAGCCGCCGGATTGACAACACAGGGGCCGAAGCTTTCTTT. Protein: CASSRRIDNTGAEAFF.

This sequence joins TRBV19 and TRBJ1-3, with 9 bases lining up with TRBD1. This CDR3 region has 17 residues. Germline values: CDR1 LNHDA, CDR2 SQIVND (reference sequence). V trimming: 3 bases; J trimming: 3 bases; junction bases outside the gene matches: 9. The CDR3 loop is CASSIASGTGSGNTIYF. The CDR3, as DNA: TGTGCCAGTAGTATTGCATCCGGGACAGGGAGTGGAAACACCATATATTTT.

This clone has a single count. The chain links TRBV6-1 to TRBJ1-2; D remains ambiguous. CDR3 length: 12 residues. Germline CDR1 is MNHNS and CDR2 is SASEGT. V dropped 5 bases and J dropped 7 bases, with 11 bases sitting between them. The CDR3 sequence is CASSPGFPGYTF. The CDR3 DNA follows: TGTGCCAGCAGTCCAGGATTCCCTGGCTACACCTTC.

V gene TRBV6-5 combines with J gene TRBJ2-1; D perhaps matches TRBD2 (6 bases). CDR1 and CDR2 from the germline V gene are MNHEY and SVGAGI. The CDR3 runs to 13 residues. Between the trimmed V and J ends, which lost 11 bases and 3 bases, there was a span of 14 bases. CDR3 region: CASVRRGYNEQFF. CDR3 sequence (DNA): TGTGCCTCAGTTCGGCGGGGCTACAATGAGCAGTTCTTC.

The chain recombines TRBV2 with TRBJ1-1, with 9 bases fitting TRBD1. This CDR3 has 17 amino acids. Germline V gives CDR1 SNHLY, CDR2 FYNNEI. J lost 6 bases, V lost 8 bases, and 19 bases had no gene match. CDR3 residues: CASGFRDRVFSGAEAFF. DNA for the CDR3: TGTGCCAGCGGATTCCGGGACAGGGTATTTTCTGGCGCTGAAGCTTTCTTT.

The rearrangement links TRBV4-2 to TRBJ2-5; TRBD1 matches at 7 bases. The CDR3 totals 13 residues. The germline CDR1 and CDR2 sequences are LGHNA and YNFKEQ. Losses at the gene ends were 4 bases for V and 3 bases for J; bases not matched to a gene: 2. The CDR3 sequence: CASSPQGEETQYF. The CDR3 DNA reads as TGTGCCAGCAGCCCCCAGGGGGAAGAGACCCAGTACTTC.

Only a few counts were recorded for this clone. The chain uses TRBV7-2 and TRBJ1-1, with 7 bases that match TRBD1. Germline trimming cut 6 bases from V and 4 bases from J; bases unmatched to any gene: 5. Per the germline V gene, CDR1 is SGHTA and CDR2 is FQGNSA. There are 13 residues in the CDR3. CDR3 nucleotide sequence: TGTGCCAGCAGACGAACAGGGGCCACTGAAGCTTTCTTT. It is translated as CASRRTGATEAFF.

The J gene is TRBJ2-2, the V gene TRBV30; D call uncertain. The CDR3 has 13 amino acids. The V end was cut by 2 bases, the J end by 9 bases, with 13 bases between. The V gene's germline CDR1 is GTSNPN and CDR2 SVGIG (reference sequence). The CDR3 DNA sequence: TGTGCCTGGAGTCCCCCCCGACTCAGGGAGCTGTTTTTT. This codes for CAWSPPRLRELFF. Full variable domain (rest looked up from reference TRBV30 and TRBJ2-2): SQTIHQWPATLVQPVGSPLSLECTVEGTSNPNLYWYRQAAGRGLQLLFYSVGIGQISSEVPQNLSASRPQDRQFILSSKKLLLSDSGFYLCAWSPPRLRELFFGEGSRLTVL.

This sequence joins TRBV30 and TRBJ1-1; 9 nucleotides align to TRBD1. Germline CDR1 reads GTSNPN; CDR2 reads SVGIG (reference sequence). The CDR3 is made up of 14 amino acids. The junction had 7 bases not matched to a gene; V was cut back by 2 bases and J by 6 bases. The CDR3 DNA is TGTGCCTGGAGTCGGGACAGGGAAGGCGCTGAAGCTTTCTTT. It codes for CAWSRDREGAEAFF.

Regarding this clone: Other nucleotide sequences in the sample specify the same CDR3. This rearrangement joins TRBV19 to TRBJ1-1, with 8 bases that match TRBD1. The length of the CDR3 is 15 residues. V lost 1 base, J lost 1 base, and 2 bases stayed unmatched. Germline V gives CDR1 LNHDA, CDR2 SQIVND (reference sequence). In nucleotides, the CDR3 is TGTGCCAGTAGTATAGCTGGACAGGGGAACACTGAAGCTTTCTTT. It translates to CASSIAGQGNTEAFF. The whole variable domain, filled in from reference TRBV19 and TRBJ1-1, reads DGGITQSPKYLFRKEGQNVTLSCEQNLNHDAMYWYRQDPGQGLRLIYYSQIVNDFQKGDIAEGYSVSREKKESFPLTVTSAQKNPTAFYLCASSIAGQGNTEAFFGQGTRLTVV.

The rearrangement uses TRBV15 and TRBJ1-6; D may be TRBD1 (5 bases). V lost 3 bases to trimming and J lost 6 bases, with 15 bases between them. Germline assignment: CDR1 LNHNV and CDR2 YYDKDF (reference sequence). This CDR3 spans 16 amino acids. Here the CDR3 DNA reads TGTGCCACCAGCAGGGAGTGGGGCGTTAGTAATTCACCCCTCCACTTT. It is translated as CATSREWGVSNSPLHF.

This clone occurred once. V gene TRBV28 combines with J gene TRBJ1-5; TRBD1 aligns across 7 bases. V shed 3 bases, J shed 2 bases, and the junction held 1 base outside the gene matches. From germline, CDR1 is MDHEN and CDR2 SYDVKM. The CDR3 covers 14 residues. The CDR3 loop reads CASSFGQGNQPQHF. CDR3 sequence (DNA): TGTGCCAGCAGTTTTGGACAGGGCAATCAGCCCCAGCATTTT.

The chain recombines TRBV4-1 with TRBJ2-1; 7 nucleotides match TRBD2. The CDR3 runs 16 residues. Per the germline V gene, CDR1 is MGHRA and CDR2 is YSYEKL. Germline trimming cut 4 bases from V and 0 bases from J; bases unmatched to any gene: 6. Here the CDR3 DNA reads TGCGCCAGCAGCCGCCGGCGGGAGAGCTCCTACAATGAGCAGTTCTTC. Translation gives CASSRRRESSYNEQFF.

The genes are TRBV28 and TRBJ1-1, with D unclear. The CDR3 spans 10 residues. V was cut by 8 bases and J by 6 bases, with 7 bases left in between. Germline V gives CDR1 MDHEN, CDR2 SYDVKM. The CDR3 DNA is TGTGCCAGCGGAGTCGCTGAAGCTTTCTTT. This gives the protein CASGVAEAFF.

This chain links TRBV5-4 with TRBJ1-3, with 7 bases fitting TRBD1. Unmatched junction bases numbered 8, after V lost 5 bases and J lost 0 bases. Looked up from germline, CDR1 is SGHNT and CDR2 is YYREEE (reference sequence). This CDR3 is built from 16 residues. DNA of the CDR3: TGTGCCAGCAGTCCGGGACAGACTAGCTCTGGAAACACCATATATTTT. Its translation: CASSPGQTSSGNTIYF.

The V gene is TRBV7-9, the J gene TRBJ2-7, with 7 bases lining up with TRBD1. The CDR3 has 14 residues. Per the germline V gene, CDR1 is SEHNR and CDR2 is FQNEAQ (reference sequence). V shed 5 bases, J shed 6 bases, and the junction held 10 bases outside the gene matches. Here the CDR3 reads CASSLTGIGAEQYF. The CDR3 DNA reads TGTGCCAGCAGCCTGACAGGGATTGGTGCCGAGCAGTACTTC.

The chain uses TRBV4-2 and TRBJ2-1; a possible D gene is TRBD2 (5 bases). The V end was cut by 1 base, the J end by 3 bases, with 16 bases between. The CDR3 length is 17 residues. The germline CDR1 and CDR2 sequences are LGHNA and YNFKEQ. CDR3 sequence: CASSQARRKAGYNEQFF. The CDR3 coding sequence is TGTGCCAGCAGCCAAGCAAGGCGTAAGGCGGGCTACAATGAGCAGTTCTTC.

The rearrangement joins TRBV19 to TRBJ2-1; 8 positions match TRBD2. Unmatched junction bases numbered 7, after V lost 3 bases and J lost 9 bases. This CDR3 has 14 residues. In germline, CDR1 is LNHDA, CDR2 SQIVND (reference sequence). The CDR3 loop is CASSMGSGEGEQFF. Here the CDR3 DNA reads TGTGCCAGTAGTATGGGTAGCGGGGAGGGTGAGCAGTTCTTC.

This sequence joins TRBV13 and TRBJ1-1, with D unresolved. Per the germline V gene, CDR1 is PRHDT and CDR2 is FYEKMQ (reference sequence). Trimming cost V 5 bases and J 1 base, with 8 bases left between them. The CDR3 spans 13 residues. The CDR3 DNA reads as TGTGCCAGCAGCGCAACAAGGAACACTGAAGCTTTCTTT. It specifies CASSATRNTEAFF.

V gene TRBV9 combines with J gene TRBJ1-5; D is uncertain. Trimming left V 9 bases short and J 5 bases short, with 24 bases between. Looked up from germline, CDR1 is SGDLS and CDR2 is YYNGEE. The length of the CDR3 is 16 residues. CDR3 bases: TGTGCCATTCATCCTCGTGCCTCCAGTGGGCATCAGCCCCAGCATTTT. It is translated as CAIHPRASSGHQPQHF.

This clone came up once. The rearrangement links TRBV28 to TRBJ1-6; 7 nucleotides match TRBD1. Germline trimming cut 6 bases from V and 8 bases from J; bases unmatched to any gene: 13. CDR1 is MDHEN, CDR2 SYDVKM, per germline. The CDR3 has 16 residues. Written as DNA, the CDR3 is TGTGCCAGCAGAACAGGGGCCGACGAGGGCCATTCACCCCTCCACTTT. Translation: CASRTGADEGHSPLHF.

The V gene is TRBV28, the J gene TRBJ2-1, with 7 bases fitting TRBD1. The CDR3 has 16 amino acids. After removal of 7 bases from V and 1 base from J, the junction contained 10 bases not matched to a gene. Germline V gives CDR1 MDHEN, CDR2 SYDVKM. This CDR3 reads CASNAQGTRSYNEQFF. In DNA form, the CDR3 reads TGTGCCAGCAATGCACAGGGGACCCGGTCCTACAATGAGCAGTTCTTC.

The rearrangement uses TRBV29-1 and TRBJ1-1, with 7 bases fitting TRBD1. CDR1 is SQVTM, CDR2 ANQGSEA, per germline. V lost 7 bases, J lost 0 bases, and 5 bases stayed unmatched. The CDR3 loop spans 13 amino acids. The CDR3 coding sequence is TGCAGCGCGACGGGACAGATGAACACTGAAGCTTTCTTT. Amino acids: CSATGQMNTEAFF.

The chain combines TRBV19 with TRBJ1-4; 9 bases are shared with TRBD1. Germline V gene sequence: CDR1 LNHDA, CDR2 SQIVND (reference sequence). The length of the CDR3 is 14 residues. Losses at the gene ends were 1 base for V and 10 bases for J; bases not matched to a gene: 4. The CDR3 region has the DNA TGTGCCAGTAGTATAGGGGACAGGGTGGGAAAACTGTTTTTT. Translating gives CASSIGDRVGKLFF.

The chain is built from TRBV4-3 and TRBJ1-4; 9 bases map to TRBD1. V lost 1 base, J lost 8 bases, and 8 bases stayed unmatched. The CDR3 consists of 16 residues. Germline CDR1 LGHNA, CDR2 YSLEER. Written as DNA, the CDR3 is TGCGCCAGCAGCCAAGCTAAGCGACAGGGGGGAGAAAAACTGTTTTTT. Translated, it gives CASSQAKRQGGEKLFF.

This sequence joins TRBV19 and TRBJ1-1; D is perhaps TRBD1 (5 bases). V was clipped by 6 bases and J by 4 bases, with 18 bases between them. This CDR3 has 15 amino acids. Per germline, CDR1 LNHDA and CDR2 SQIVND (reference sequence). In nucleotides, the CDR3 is TGTGCCAGTAGCCCGGTATTCGCGGGGGGCACTGAAGCTTTCTTT. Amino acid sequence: CASSPVFAGGTEAFF.